This T cell receptor (beta chain) was recovered during a study of blood T cell repertoires in COVID-19 (dated by TCRdb to about 2020). For the study in its entirety: Samples from collaborators originated in the United States, Italy and Spain and spanned both the acute and convalescent phases of COVID-19. The repertoires were released in a freely available public database intended as a resource for research on the immune response to SARS-CoV-2. Where available, HLA class I and class II types were obtained from metadata supplied by the sample provider rather than from assay-based typing. The samples were drawn from two sources: the first 160 participants of the ongoing ImmuneRACE study, and 1,200 or so subjects contributed by 6 global collaborators. Sample metadata almost always included a de-identified subject ID, COVID-19 status, age in years and sex. The prospective study material was composed of cDNA or gDNA derived from T cells, B-cell-depleted T cells, or PBMCs. Subjects who had been exposed to COVID-19, were actively infected with it, or had recovered from it provided the deeply sampled blood TCRbeta repertoires that made up the dataset.

The paper's findings and limits, for the study overall: The quantity of clinical and demographic metadata differed by source and by participant and was supplied without curation.

In the prospective study, participants were about 18 to 95 years old, resided in about two dozen geographic areas of the United States, and were enrolled through a virtual design. In the prospective study, cohorts were assigned on the basis of participant-reported clinical history obtained from a screening survey and a study questionnaire. A participant counted as exposed if, within 2 weeks of entering the study, that participant had been in contact with someone who had a PCR-confirmed or clinician-diagnosed COVID-19 case. Each participant in the prospective study had whole blood, serum and a nasopharyngeal or oropharyngeal swab collected by mobile phlebotomists. Prospective study participants could optionally give additional blood draws and questionnaires over an approximately 2-month period. Blood samples from the prospective study were shipped frozen or at room temperature prior to DNA extraction.

As to this clone: Its antigen remains undetermined. Nothing much larger sits one base from this clone, and base qualities are not available.

TCRbeta CDR3 regions were amplified from genomic DNA using the immunoSEQ Assay, a bias-controlled multiplex PCR. Processing in the source paper ran as follows. Nucleated cell counts per sample were estimated from amplification of reference gene primers within the assay. To quantify the absolute abundance of each unique TCRbeta CDR3 rearrangement, sequence reads were collapsed and filtered. For each sample, productive Simpson clonality was calculated as the square root of Simpson's diversity index over productive rearrangements. Here the immuneACCESS table is served through TCRdb, limited to in-frame sequences with V and J called. Missing clones are a known gap in these copies; in checked studies unresolved V genes cover under half, and the rest lacks a known reason. The V and J calls and clone size come from that table; D and trimming were worked out from the DNA. For this sample the table gives roughly 400,000 clones, of which roughly 88% were detected only once. In total, the top ten clones hold approximately 1.5% of the sample.

The CDR3 runs 15 residues from the cysteine to the phenylalanine. The kept DNA is CDR3 alone, 45 bases in frame from the first base. The germline V gene (reference sequence) provides CDR1 LGHDT and CDR2 YNNKEL. At the junction V is shortened by 3 bases and J by 0 bases, with 9 bases in between. Source material: PBMCs or T cells enriched from blood (not recorded which). This receptor was obtained from a woman between 18 and 30 years old who had been exposed to COVID-19. In this chain, TRBV3-1 (or the pseudogene TRBV3-2) is recombined with TRBJ1-3; matching of 6 bases hints at TRBD1 as the D gene. The CDR3 region has the sequence CASSHPTGSGNTIYF. The sequenced DNA: TGTGCCAGCAGCCACCCGACAGGCTCTGGAAACACCATATATTTT.